Listed below are T cell receptor beta chains from one sample, sequenced in a study of T cell changes during pregnancy in multiple sclerosis. This table comes from immunoSEQ multiplex PCR, and its TCRdb copy is limited to in-frame clones, with some not included. This table has about 99,000 clones, approximately 93% appearing once. Sequenced here: peripheral blood, sampled after pregnancy. Receptors were obtained from a female donor with multiple sclerosis, enrolled in a pregnancy study. CDR3s include the opening cysteine and the closing phenylalanine or tryptophan. The D gene is left open where the match is weak. Size tells how often a clone was seen (once, few, many) or the class of an expanded clone, and some rows leave it out.

d_gene: TRBD2
v_gene: TRBV27
abundance: once
j_gene: TRBJ2-2
CDR3nt: TGTGCCAGCAGTGGGGGGGACTGGAACACCGGGGAGCTGTTTTTT
CDR3aa: CASSGGDWNTGELFF

d_gene: TRBD2
v_gene: TRBV27
abundance: .
j_gene: TRBJ2-5
CDR3nt: TGTGCCAGCAGTTTGCGGGGGAGGGAGACCCAGTACTTC
CDR3aa: CASSLRGRETQYF

d_gene: .
v_gene: TRBV4-2
abundance: .
j_gene: TRBJ2-1
CDR3nt: TGTGCCAGCAGCCAAGGGGGGGACTACAATGAGCAGTTCTTC
CDR3aa: CASSQGGDYNEQFF

d_gene: TRBD2
v_gene: TRBV19
abundance: .
j_gene: TRBJ2-5
CDR3nt: TGTGCCACGCGCGGGAGGGGAGGCGAAGAGACCCAGTACTTC
CDR3aa: CATRGRGGEETQYF

d_gene: TRBD1
v_gene: TRBV29-1
abundance: .
j_gene: TRBJ2-7
CDR3nt: TGCAGCGTTTTGCCCCCCGACAGGGCGTCCTACGAGCAGTACTTC
CDR3aa: CSVLPPDRASYEQYF

d_gene: TRBD2
v_gene: TRBV19
abundance: .
j_gene: TRBJ2-1
CDR3nt: TGTGCCAGTAGTTTGTGGGGGGTAGCGGGAGACGAGCAGTTCTTC
CDR3aa: CASSLWGVAGDEQFF

d_gene: TRBD1
v_gene: TRBV27
abundance: .
j_gene: TRBJ1-2
CDR3nt: TGTGCCAGCAGAAAGACAGGGTTTGGCTACACCTTC
CDR3aa: CASRKTGFGYTF

d_gene: .
v_gene: TRBV30
abundance: .
j_gene: TRBJ1-5
CDR3nt: TGTGCCTGGAGTGTACTACAGGGCAATCAGCCCCAGCATTTT
CDR3aa: CAWSVLQGNQPQHF

d_gene: .
v_gene: TRBV14
abundance: few
j_gene: TRBJ2-1
CDR3nt: TGTGCCAGCAGCCCCGGGTCTCACAATGAGCAGTTCTTC
CDR3aa: CASSPGSHNEQFF

d_gene: TRBD2
v_gene: TRBV7-9
abundance: once
j_gene: TRBJ2-1
CDR3nt: TGTGCCAGCAGCCCCGGACTAGATGAGCAGTTCTTC
CDR3aa: CASSPGLDEQFF

d_gene: .
v_gene: TRBV27
abundance: .
j_gene: TRBJ2-7
CDR3nt: TGTGCCAGCAGGCCCAGGGGGGTCTACGAGCAGTACTTC
CDR3aa: CASRPRGVYEQYF

d_gene: .
v_gene: TRBV2
abundance: .
j_gene: TRBJ2-5
CDR3nt: TGTGCCAGCAAAAGAACAGGAGGGGAGACCCAGTACTTC
CDR3aa: CASKRTGGETQYF

d_gene: TRBD1
v_gene: TRBV30
abundance: .
j_gene: TRBJ2-5
CDR3nt: TGTGCCTGGGGCGGCTCCCAGGGGGCAGGCGAGACCCAGTACTTC
CDR3aa: CAWGGSQGAGETQYF

d_gene: .
v_gene: TRBV19
abundance: .
j_gene: TRBJ2-4
CDR3nt: TGTGCCAGTAGCTGGGGGGATGGGGAAAACATTCAGTACTTC
CDR3aa: CASSWGDGENIQYF

d_gene: TRBD1
v_gene: TRBV19
abundance: .
j_gene: TRBJ1-1
CDR3nt: TGTGCCAGTAGCTGGTACAGGGGGAACACTGAAGCTTTCTTT
CDR3aa: CASSWYRGNTEAFF

d_gene: .
v_gene: TRBV7-9
abundance: once
j_gene: TRBJ1-1
CDR3nt: TGTGCCAGCAGCTTCCCGGTGAGGAAGAACACTGAAGCTTTCTTT
CDR3aa: CASSFPVRKNTEAFF

d_gene: TRBD1
v_gene: TRBV19
abundance: .
j_gene: TRBJ2-1
CDR3nt: TGTGCCAGTAGTGCGGGGACAGGGGGGGTCTACAATGAGCAGTTCTTC
CDR3aa: CASSAGTGGVYNEQFF

d_gene: TRBD1
v_gene: TRBV28
abundance: .
j_gene: TRBJ2-3
CDR3nt: TGTGCCAGCGGGGGACAGTACACAGATACGCAGTATTTT
CDR3aa: CASGGQYTDTQYF

d_gene: TRBD2
v_gene: TRBV27
abundance: .
j_gene: TRBJ2-5
CDR3nt: TGTGCCAGCAGTTTAGGGACTAGCGCACAAGAGACCCAGTACTTC
CDR3aa: CASSLGTSAQETQYF

d_gene: TRBD2
v_gene: TRBV7-3
abundance: .
j_gene: TRBJ2-2
CDR3nt: TGTGCCAGCAGCTTATTAAGGAGCGGGATAGCCGGGGAGCTGTTTTTT
CDR3aa: CASSLLRSGIAGELFF

d_gene: .
v_gene: TRBV6-6
abundance: .
j_gene: TRBJ1-1
CDR3nt: TGTGCCAGCAGGGACAGTAACACTGAAGCTTTCTTT
CDR3aa: CASRDSNTEAFF

d_gene: TRBD2
v_gene: TRBV7-2
abundance: once
j_gene: TRBJ2-7
CDR3nt: TGTGCCAGCAGCGCCTCCGTTCGCGGGAGGACCGAATACACCTACGAGCAGTACTTC
CDR3aa: CASSASVRGRTEYTYEQYF

d_gene: .
v_gene: TRBV30
abundance: .
j_gene: TRBJ2-7
CDR3nt: TGTGCCTGGAGTGGGGGCAATTCCTACGAGCAGTACTTC
CDR3aa: CAWSGGNSYEQYF

d_gene: .
v_gene: TRBV6-6
abundance: .
j_gene: TRBJ1-1
CDR3nt: TGTGCCACCGGGAAGGGGGGGCTGAGTGAAGCTTTCTTT
CDR3aa: CATGKGGLSEAFF

d_gene: TRBD1
v_gene: TRBV30
abundance: .
j_gene: TRBJ2-1
CDR3nt: TGTGCCTGGAGTGTAGGGCAGGGGGCAAATGAGCAGTTCTTC
CDR3aa: CAWSVGQGANEQFF

d_gene: TRBD2
v_gene: TRBV6-1
abundance: .
j_gene: TRBJ2-1
CDR3nt: TGTGCCAGCAGTGTTGTGGGGACTAGGGGGGGGGTGGTGTTCTTC
CDR3aa: CASSVVGTRGGVVFF

d_gene: .
v_gene: TRBV11-2
abundance: .
j_gene: TRBJ1-2
CDR3nt: TGTGCCAGCAGCTTAGGACAGGCAGTTATCTATGGCTACACCTTC
CDR3aa: CASSLGQAVIYGYTF

d_gene: .
v_gene: TRBV5-4
abundance: few
j_gene: TRBJ1-1
CDR3nt: TGTGCCAGCAGCTTGTGGGGGCTTAACACTGAAGCTTTCTTT
CDR3aa: CASSLWGLNTEAFF

d_gene: TRBD1
v_gene: TRBV9
abundance: .
j_gene: TRBJ2-2
CDR3nt: TGTGCCAGCAGCGCTGGACAGGGGATGAACACCGGGGAGCTGTTTTTT
CDR3aa: CASSAGQGMNTGELFF

d_gene: .
v_gene: TRBV6-4
abundance: .
j_gene: TRBJ1-5
CDR3nt: TGTTCGAACCTTTGTGGGGACACTCATCAGCCCCAGCATTTT
CDR3aa: CSNLCGDTHQPQHF

d_gene: .
v_gene: TRBV28
abundance: .
j_gene: TRBJ2-5
CDR3nt: TGTGCCAGCAGTTCCCCGGGACTTAGAACAGGAGAGACCCAGTACTTC
CDR3aa: CASSSPGLRTGETQYF

d_gene: .
v_gene: TRBV10-3
abundance: .
j_gene: TRBJ2-7
CDR3nt: TGTGCCATCACCGCGGACAGCACCTACGAGCAGTACTTC
CDR3aa: CAITADSTYEQYF

d_gene: TRBD2
v_gene: TRBV7-2
abundance: .
j_gene: TRBJ2-3
CDR3nt: TGTGCCAGCAGCATGACTAGCGGGAGCACAGATACGCAGTATTTT
CDR3aa: CASSMTSGSTDTQYF

d_gene: .
v_gene: TRBV13
abundance: .
j_gene: TRBJ1-1
CDR3nt: TGTGCCAGCACAGGGTTCGGGAGCACTGAAGCTTTCTTT
CDR3aa: CASTGFGSTEAFF

d_gene: .
v_gene: TRBV6-5
abundance: .
j_gene: TRBJ2-1
CDR3nt: TGTGCCAGCAGTTACTCGAGTATCTACAATGAGCAGTTCTTC
CDR3aa: CASSYSSIYNEQFF

d_gene: .
v_gene: TRBV28
abundance: .
j_gene: TRBJ2-7
CDR3nt: TGTGCCAGCAGTTTGGTTGTGACAGGCTCGCACGAGCAGTACTTC
CDR3aa: CASSLVVTGSHEQYF

d_gene: TRBD2
v_gene: TRBV11-2
abundance: .
j_gene: TRBJ2-5
CDR3nt: TGTGCCAGCAGCTCCCGGGGGGAATACAGGGAGACCCAGTACTTC
CDR3aa: CASSSRGEYRETQYF

d_gene: TRBD2
v_gene: TRBV30
abundance: .
j_gene: TRBJ2-1
CDR3nt: TGTGCCTCCCGGACTAGCGGGTTTAATGAGCAGTTCTTC
CDR3aa: CASRTSGFNEQFF

d_gene: TRBD1
v_gene: TRBV5-5
abundance: .
j_gene: TRBJ2-7
CDR3nt: TGTGCCAGCAGCTGGTCAGGGGGTGGCTACGAGCAGTACTTC
CDR3aa: CASSWSGGGYEQYF

d_gene: .
v_gene: TRBV2
abundance: .
j_gene: TRBJ2-7
CDR3nt: TGTGCCAGCAGCGGGGAATCCTACGAGCAGTACTTC
CDR3aa: CASSGESYEQYF

d_gene: .
v_gene: TRBV6-5
abundance: .
j_gene: TRBJ1-4
CDR3nt: TGTGCCAGCTCTCCGAGGGCAACTAATGAAAAACTGTTTTTT
CDR3aa: CASSPRATNEKLFF

d_gene: .
v_gene: TRBV9
abundance: .
j_gene: TRBJ2-2
CDR3nt: TGTGCCAGCAGCGCCTACACCGGGGAGCTGTTTTTT
CDR3aa: CASSAYTGELFF

d_gene: TRBD2
v_gene: TRBV19
abundance: .
j_gene: TRBJ2-7
CDR3nt: TGTGCCAGTAGCTTACTAGCGGGAGGTTTTAACGAGCAGTACTTC
CDR3aa: CASSLLAGGFNEQYF

d_gene: .
v_gene: TRBV2
abundance: few
j_gene: TRBJ2-1
CDR3nt: TGTGCCAGCAGTGATGTCGGGACAATTGAGCAGTTCTTC
CDR3aa: CASSDVGTIEQFF

d_gene: .
v_gene: TRBV5-6
abundance: .
j_gene: TRBJ1-3
CDR3nt: TGTGCCAGCAGCCCGGGGGCTGGAAACACCATATATTTT
CDR3aa: CASSPGAGNTIYF

d_gene: TRBD2
v_gene: TRBV7-9
abundance: .
j_gene: TRBJ2-1
CDR3nt: TGTGCCAGCAGCTTTGACGGGAGGTACAATGAGCAGTTCTTC
CDR3aa: CASSFDGRYNEQFF

d_gene: TRBD1
v_gene: TRBV7-2
abundance: .
j_gene: TRBJ2-7
CDR3nt: TGTGCCAGCAGCTATCCGGGACAGGGGGTCTACGAGCAGTACTTC
CDR3aa: CASSYPGQGVYEQYF

d_gene: .
v_gene: TRBV2
abundance: once
j_gene: TRBJ2-2
CDR3nt: TGTGCCAGCAGTGAAGAGGGGTTGAGCACCGGGGAGCTGTTTTTT
CDR3aa: CASSEEGLSTGELFF

d_gene: .
v_gene: TRBV27
abundance: .
j_gene: TRBJ2-7
CDR3nt: TGTGCCAGCAGTTGGTCCGGGAGTAGCTCCTACGAGCAGTACTTC
CDR3aa: CASSWSGSSSYEQYF

d_gene: .
v_gene: TRBV11-2
abundance: .
j_gene: TRBJ2-3
CDR3nt: TGTGCCAGCAGCTTAGAAGGTTCGCGGGGCGTTACAGATACGCAGTATTTT
CDR3aa: CASSLEGSRGVTDTQYF

d_gene: .
v_gene: TRBV7-3
abundance: .
j_gene: TRBJ2-3
CDR3nt: TGTGCCAGCAGCTTAAAGACTCTTCGAGGAGATACGCAGTATTTT
CDR3aa: CASSLKTLRGDTQYF

d_gene: .
v_gene: TRBV27
abundance: once
j_gene: TRBJ1-3
CDR3nt: TGTGCCAGCAGTTTCTTTAGGGGATTTTACGGAAACACCATATATTTT
CDR3aa: CASSFFRGFYGNTIYF

d_gene: TRBD2
v_gene: TRBV5-1
abundance: .
j_gene: TRBJ2-2
CDR3nt: TGCGCCAGCAGCTTGAACGAAGCGGGGCCGAACACCGGGGAGCTGTTTTTT
CDR3aa: CASSLNEAGPNTGELFF

d_gene: TRBD2
v_gene: TRBV4-3
abundance: .
j_gene: TRBJ2-1
CDR3nt: TGCGCCAGCAGCCAAGATTTGGGTAGCGGGTACAATGAGCAGTTCTTC
CDR3aa: CASSQDLGSGYNEQFF

d_gene: TRBD2
v_gene: TRBV7-2
abundance: .
j_gene: TRBJ2-5
CDR3nt: TGTGCCAGCAGCCCTGGGACTAGCGGGAGGGTTCAAGAGACCCAGTACTTC
CDR3aa: CASSPGTSGRVQETQYF

d_gene: .
v_gene: TRBV21-1
abundance: .
j_gene: TRBJ1-2
CDR3nt: TGTGCGGGTGCGGACTATGGCTACACCTTC
CDR3aa: CAGADYGYTF

d_gene: .
v_gene: TRBV6-6
abundance: .
j_gene: TRBJ2-1
CDR3nt: TGTGCCAGCAGAACGGGGGTGGGGTACAATGAGCAGTTCTTC
CDR3aa: CASRTGVGYNEQFF

d_gene: .
v_gene: TRBV7-9
abundance: .
j_gene: TRBJ2-2
CDR3nt: TGTGCCAGCAGCGCGTGGGGCGGGGCCGGGGAGCTGTTTTTT
CDR3aa: CASSAWGGAGELFF

d_gene: .
v_gene: TRBV2
abundance: .
j_gene: TRBJ2-1
CDR3nt: TGTGCCATCCAACTCAAGTTCAATGAGCAGTTCTTC
CDR3aa: CAIQLKFNEQFF